This TCR beta chain was recorded in a study of T-cell reconstitution after alpha-beta-depleted transplantation in children. A library of TCRbeta sequences, prepared with unique molecular identifiers, was generated. One entry per CDR3 protein, called by TCRdb with MiXCR from the PCR reads. The sample consists of about 340,000 distinct CDR3 sequences, under 13% of them appearing once. This clonotype turned up a few times. Germline-derived CDR1 and CDR2 are WSHSY and SAAADI. Deletions cut 5 bases from V and 0 bases from J, with 14 bases between. The CDR3 spans 15 residues. The origin of this receptor is a human donor who donated a stem cell graft to a child with acute lymphoblastic leukemia. The chain combines TRBV10-2 with TRBJ2-7; D remains ambiguous. The sequencing used PBMCs from the stem cell graft donor, collected from the stem cell graft. The DNA for the CDR3 is TGCGCCAGCAGTCCCGGGCCTATCAGCTCCTACGAGCAGTACTTC. Protein sequence: CASSPGPISSYEQYF.